This passage covers 30 T cell receptor beta chains from one sample sequenced in a study of blood T cell repertoires in COVID-19. Measured with immunoSEQ multiplex PCR; TCRdb has only the in-frame clones, and not every one. The table lists 63,000 or so clones, roughly 80% of them singletons. Sequencing was carried out using peripheral blood. Every receptor here comes from a human donor in a cohort sampled during active COVID-19.

The genes are TRBV5-4 and TRBJ2-7; 10 nucleotides align to TRBD2. CDR1 and CDR2 from the germline V gene are SGHNT and YYREEE (reference sequence). After removal of 1 base from V and 2 bases from J, the junction contained 12 bases not matched to a gene. The length of the CDR3 is 18 residues. The CDR3 DNA reads as TGTGCCAGCAGCTTGTCTAGCGGGGGACCTCGCGACACCTACGAGCAGTACTTC. It encodes CASSLSSGGPRDTYEQYF.

This chain uses TRBV28 with TRBJ2-7; possible D gene TRBD2, 6 bases. Looked up from germline, CDR1 is MDHEN and CDR2 is SYDVKM. Trimming cost V 6 bases and J 4 bases, with 16 bases left between them. This CDR3 comprises 14 residues. Here the CDR3 reads CASRSGSGVYEQYF. CDR3 sequence (DNA): TGTGCCAGCAGGTCCGGGAGTGGGGTTTACGAGCAGTACTTC.

This sequence joins TRBV29-1 and TRBJ2-3; 9 bases map to TRBD1. The CDR3 extends over 14 amino acids. The trim removed 7 bases at V and 3 bases at J, leaving 8 bases unmatched. Germline CDR1 reads SQVTM; CDR2 reads ANQGSEA. CDR3 region: CSGTPGQGTDTQYF. CDR3 nucleotide sequence: TGCAGCGGGACACCGGGACAGGGAACAGATACGCAGTATTTT.

The chain carries TRBV27 and TRBJ2-7; D is uncertain. In germline, CDR1 is MNHEY, CDR2 SMNVEV (reference sequence). CDR3 length: 13 amino acids. Trimming removed 2 bases from V and 2 bases from J, with 7 bases in between. The DNA of the CDR3 is TGTGCCAGCAGTTTAGTGGCAGCCTACGAGCAGTACTTC. Translated, it gives CASSLVAAYEQYF.

The V and J genes are TRBV13 and TRBJ2-2; the match to TRBD2 covers 8 bases. Trimming at V came to 5 bases and at J to 1 base, leaving 3 bases not matched to a gene. Looked up from germline, CDR1 is PRHDT and CDR2 is FYEKMQ (reference sequence). The CDR3 contains 15 residues. DNA for the CDR3: TGTGCCAGCAGCCCTAGCGGGCGGAACACCGGGGAGCTGTTTTTT. Protein sequence: CASSPSGRNTGELFF. The full variable domain, with the rest looked up from reference TRBV13 and TRBJ2-2, is AAGVIQSPRHLIKEKRETATLKCYPIPRHDTVYWYQQGPGQDPQFLISFYEKMQSDKGSIPDRFSAQQFSDYHSELNMSSLELGDSALYFCASSPSGRNTGELFFGEGSRLTVL.

This chain links TRBV6-6 with TRBJ1-2; TRBD1 agrees at 10 bases. CDR1 and CDR2 (germline): MNHNY, SVGAGI (reference sequence). The CDR3 length is 15 residues. V lost 6 bases, J lost 3 bases, and 7 bases stayed unmatched. The CDR3: CASSPDRGRDYGYTF. For the CDR3, the DNA is TGTGCCAGCAGCCCCGACAGGGGGCGCGACTATGGCTACACCTTC.

The V gene is TRBV5-4, the J gene TRBJ2-1; 9 bases fit TRBD2. Germline lookup yields CDR1 SGHNT and CDR2 YYREEE (reference sequence). CDR3 size: 15 residues. The J segment lost 5 bases and the V segment lost 4 bases, leaving 7 bases of the junction unmatched. CDR3 sequence reads: CASSGKGTSHNEQFF. DNA of the CDR3: TGTGCCAGCAGCGGGAAAGGGACTAGCCACAATGAGCAGTTCTTC.

This chain connects TRBV12-2 to TRBJ2-3; the table's TRBD1 call for D was not verified on the DNA. TRBV12-2 counts as a pseudogene. This CDR3 is 13 amino acids long. The CDR3 nucleotides are TGTGCAAGTCAGGACAGAGACACAGATACGCAGTATTTT. It yields the protein CASQDRDTDTQYF.

V and J are TRBV7-9 and TRBJ1-5; D remains unclear. The CDR3 sequence is 15 residues long. Trimming cost V 5 bases and J 4 bases, with 15 bases left between them. CDR1 SEHNR and CDR2 FQNEAQ come from the germline V gene (reference sequence). The CDR3 here is CASSSVSGGNQPQHF. The CDR3, as DNA: TGTGCCAGCAGCAGCGTTTCAGGAGGAAATCAGCCCCAGCATTTT.

This chain links TRBV2 with TRBJ1-5; unclear D gene. The CDR3 runs 14 residues. The V gene's germline CDR1 is SNHLY and CDR2 FYNNEI. V dropped 2 bases and J dropped 4 bases, with 9 bases sitting between them. The CDR3 sequence: CASSESPGNQPQHF. DNA of the CDR3: TGTGCCAGCAGTGAATCCCCGGGAAATCAGCCCCAGCATTTT.

This clone was seen just once. The chain uses TRBV11-2 and TRBJ2-6; D may be TRBD1 (5 bases). This CDR3 contains 16 residues. Trimming stripped 4 bases from V and 0 bases from J, with 10 bases between. The germline gives CDR1 SGHAT, CDR2 FQNNGV. The CDR3 region is CASSSTARSGANVLTF. The DNA for the CDR3 is TGTGCCAGCAGCTCGACAGCCCGCTCTGGGGCCAACGTCCTGACTTTC.

The V call is TRBV27, the J call TRBJ1-2, with D perhaps TRBD1 (5 bases). V lost 4 bases and J lost 6, with 9 bases in between. The CDR3 is 12 amino acids. Per the germline V gene, CDR1 is MNHEY and CDR2 is SMNVEV (reference sequence). CDR3 protein: CASSSGWDGYTF. DNA for the CDR3: TGTGCCAGCAGTTCAGGGTGGGATGGCTACACCTTC.

This chain uses TRBV9 with TRBJ2-5; D remains ambiguous. The germline V gene encodes CDR1 SGDLS and CDR2 YYNGEE. Trimming shortened V by 0 bases and J by 0 bases, and 6 bases separated the two germline ends. CDR3 length: 14 residues. This CDR3 reads CASSVEDYQETQYF. CDR3 DNA sequence: TGTGCCAGCAGCGTAGAAGACTACCAAGAGACCCAGTACTTC.

V is TRBV19 and J is TRBJ1-5; 7 bases are shared with TRBD1. Germline trimming cut 6 bases from V and 5 bases from J; bases unmatched to any gene: 10. This CDR3 comprises 15 residues. Germline V gives CDR1 LNHDA, CDR2 SQIVND (reference sequence). As DNA, the CDR3 is TGTGCCAGTAGACGGACAGGTGGAATCGATCAGCCCCAGCATTTT. Protein: CASRRTGGIDQPQHF.

CDR3 bases: TGTGCCAGCTCAGTCGGACAGGGAGCAGGTCAAGAGACCCAGTACTTC. Amino acids: CASSVGQGAGQETQYF. The chain recombines TRBV18 with TRBJ2-5, with TRBD1 matching 8 bases. The J segment lost 2 bases and the V segment lost 5 bases, leaving 10 bases of the junction unmatched. Germline V gene sequence: CDR1 KGHSH, CDR2 LQKENI. This CDR3 comprises 16 residues.

CDR3 sequence reads: CASRPDRGLKTQYF. In nucleotides, the CDR3 is TGTGCCAGTCGGCCGGACAGGGGGCTGAAGACCCAGTACTTC. The rearrangement links TRBV19 to TRBJ2-5, with 11 bases lining up with TRBD1. The CDR3 is 14 residues long. The junction had 8 bases not matched to a gene; V was cut back by 8 bases and J by 6 bases. Germline assignment: CDR1 LNHDA and CDR2 SQIVND (reference sequence).

This clone came up once. The chain employs TRBV11-2 and TRBJ1-1, with D perhaps TRBD1 (5 bases). The CDR3 extends over 17 amino acids. Deletions cut 5 bases from V and 3 bases from J, with 22 bases between. The germline CDR1 and CDR2 sequences are SGHAT and FQNNGV. This chain's CDR3 is CASSIRAGTGSDTEAFF. The CDR3, as DNA: TGTGCCAGCAGCATCCGAGCAGGGACTGGGTCGGACACTGAAGCTTTCTTT.

By share, this clone ranks as medium-sized (0.01 to 0.1%). CDR3 protein: CASTLPTGHEQFF. In nucleotides, the CDR3 is TGTGCCAGCACCCTTCCGACAGGGCATGAGCAGTTCTTC. This sequence joins TRBV12-3 or TRBV12-4 and TRBJ2-1, with 7 nucleotides matching TRBD1. The V segment lost 7 bases and the J segment 8 bases; nucleotides outside the gene matches: 8. The CDR3 contains 13 residues.

The V call is TRBV6-2 or TRBV6-3, the J call TRBJ2-7; 7 nucleotides line up with TRBD2. The germline V gene encodes CDR1 MNHEY and CDR2 SVGEGT. CDR3 length: 14 amino acids. Trimming took 5 bases from V and 2 from J; bases not matched to a gene: 6. CDR3 DNA: TGTGCCAGCAGTCTGAGCGGGGTACCCTACGAGCAGTACTTC. Amino acid sequence: CASSLSGVPYEQYF.

The chain has TRBV16 and TRBJ1-3; 8 bases are shared with TRBD1. The germline gives CDR1 KGHSY, CDR2 FQNENV. Unmatched junction bases numbered 5, after V lost 4 bases and J lost 0 bases. The CDR3 loop spans 16 amino acids. This CDR3 is CASSRGQALSGNTIYF. In DNA form, the CDR3 reads TGTGCCAGCAGCCGGGGACAGGCGCTCTCTGGAAACACCATATATTTT.

V and J are TRBV27 and TRBJ2-2; TRBD2 agrees at 8 bases. CDR1 is MNHEY, CDR2 SMNVEV, per germline (reference sequence). This CDR3 comprises 16 residues. V lost 6 bases and J lost 7; bases outside the gene matches: 13. CDR3 sequence reads: CASSPRPGLGNGELFF. CDR3 nucleotide sequence: TGTGCCAGCAGCCCCCGCCCGGGACTAGGGAACGGGGAGCTGTTTTTT.

The rearrangement uses TRBV11-3 and TRBJ1-6, with a tentative D call TRBD1 (5 bases). This CDR3 has 15 amino acids. Germline CDR1 is SGHNT and CDR2 is YENEEA. The germline V and J ends were trimmed by 1 base and 7 bases, with 11 bases remaining between them. In DNA form, the CDR3 reads TGTGCCAGCAGCTTAGGTCGCGGGGGGAATTCACCCCTCCACTTT. Its protein product is CASSLGRGGNSPLHF.

V is TRBV5-8 and J is TRBJ1-5, with 7 positions matching TRBD1. V lost 0 bases to trimming and J lost 0 bases; unmatched junction nucleotides: 6. From germline, CDR1 is SGHTS and CDR2 YDEGEE. The length of the CDR3 is 17 residues. The CDR3 coding sequence is TGTGCCAGCAGCTTGGGCAGGGGGGCCTTTAGCAATCAGCCCCAGCATTTT. Its translation: CASSLGRGAFSNQPQHF.

The chain has TRBV30 and TRBJ1-5; possibly TRBD1 for D (6 bases). Germline V gene data show CDR1 as GTSNPN and CDR2 as SVGIG (reference sequence). Trimming pared 1 base from V and 1 base from J, leaving 8 bases between. This CDR3 contains 14 residues. The CDR3 here is CAWSDRESNQPQHF. CDR3 DNA sequence: TGTGCCTGGAGTGACAGGGAAAGCAATCAGCCCCAGCATTTT.

V and J are TRBV4-1 and TRBJ2-7; 7 nucleotides align to TRBD2. Looked up from germline, CDR1 is MGHRA and CDR2 is YSYEKL. Unmatched junction bases numbered 11, after V lost 4 bases and J lost 2 bases. The CDR3 extends over 16 amino acids. DNA for the CDR3: TGCGCCAGCAGCCCCCTCGGGGGGAACAGGCCCTACGAGCAGTACTTC. Amino acid sequence: CASSPLGGNRPYEQYF.

This rearrangement joins TRBV11-2 to TRBJ2-5, with 8 positions matching TRBD2. V dropped 7 bases and J dropped 5; count of bases not matched to a gene: 6. The CDR3 covers 13 residues. Germline V CDR1 and CDR2: SGHAT, FQNNGV. The CDR3 region is CASKPAGVETQYF. The CDR3 nucleotides are TGTGCCAGCAAACCAGCGGGAGTCGAGACCCAGTACTTC.

The chain links TRBV11-2 to TRBJ2-3; 10 nucleotides match TRBD2. Per the germline V gene, CDR1 is SGHAT and CDR2 is FQNNGV. The CDR3 length is 16 residues. The ends lost 5 bases at V and 6 bases at J; junction bases unmatched: 11. The CDR3 DNA reads as TGTGCCAGCAGCCCCCAACAGCGGGGGGGCGAGGATACGCAGTATTTT. Encoded protein: CASSPQQRGGEDTQYF.

The chain recombines TRBV16 with TRBJ1-5, with 8 nucleotides matching TRBD1. This CDR3 is built from 15 residues. The V gene's germline CDR1 is KGHSY and CDR2 FQNENV. With V trimmed by 0 bases and J by 2 bases, 0 bases remained unmatched. The CDR3 DNA follows: TGTGCCAGCAGCCAATCGGGACAGGGCAATCAGCCCCAGCATTTT. Residues: CASSQSGQGNQPQHF.

The rearrangement joins TRBV9 to TRBJ2-7, with D perhaps TRBD1 (7 bases). The V and J ends lost 0 bases and 2 bases respectively, with 12 bases between them. This CDR3 region has 15 residues. Germline V gene data show CDR1 as SGDLS and CDR2 as YYNGEE. The CDR3 bases are TGTGCCAGCAGCGTAGGCGGGACAGCGGCCTACGAGCAGTACTTC. It codes for CASSVGGTAAYEQYF.

The rearrangement links TRBV7-2 to TRBJ2-7; unclear D gene. Looked up from germline, CDR1 is SGHTA and CDR2 is FQGNSA. Between the trimmed V and J ends, which lost 3 bases and 4 bases, there was a span of 4 bases. CDR3 length: 11 amino acids. The CDR3 spells CASSLRYEQYF. The CDR3 nucleotides are TGTGCCAGCAGCTTGAGGTACGAGCAGTACTTC. Using reference TRBV7-2 and TRBJ2-7 for the parts outside the CDR3, the full variable domain is GAGVSQSPSNKVTEKGKDVELRCDPISGHTALYWYRQSLGQGLEFLIYFQGNSAPDKSGLPSDRFSAERTGGSVSTLTIQRTQQEDSAVYLCASSLRYEQYFGPGTRLTVT.